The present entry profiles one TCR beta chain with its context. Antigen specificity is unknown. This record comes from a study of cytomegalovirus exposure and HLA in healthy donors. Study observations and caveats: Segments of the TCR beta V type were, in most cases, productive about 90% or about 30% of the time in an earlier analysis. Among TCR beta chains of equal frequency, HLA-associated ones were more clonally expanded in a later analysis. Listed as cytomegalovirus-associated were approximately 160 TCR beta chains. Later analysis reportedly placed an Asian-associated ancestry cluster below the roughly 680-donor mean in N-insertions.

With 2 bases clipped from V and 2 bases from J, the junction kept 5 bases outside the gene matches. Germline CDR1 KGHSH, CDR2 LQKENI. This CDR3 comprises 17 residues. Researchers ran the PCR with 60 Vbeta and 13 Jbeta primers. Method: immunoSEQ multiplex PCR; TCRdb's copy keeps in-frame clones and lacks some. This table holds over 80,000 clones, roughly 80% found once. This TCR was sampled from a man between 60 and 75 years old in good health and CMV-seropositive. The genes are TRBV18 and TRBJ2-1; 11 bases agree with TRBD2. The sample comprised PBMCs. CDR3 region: CASSPSASGGTYNEQFF. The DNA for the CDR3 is TGTGCCAGCTCACCATCGGCTAGCGGGGGGACCTACAATGAGCAGTTCTTC.